What follows are 15 T cell receptor beta chains derived from one specimen sequenced in a study of blood T cell repertoires in COVID-19. Measured with immunoSEQ multiplex PCR; TCRdb has only the in-frame clones, and not every one. The sample records fewer than 200,000 clones, roughly four fifths being singletons. Sequencing was done on a sample of peripheral blood. The receptors here all came from a woman aged 80 or over with COVID-19, enrolled during active disease.

The V call is TRBV5-1, the J call TRBJ1-1, with D possibly being TRBD1 (6 bases). Germline CDR1 is SGHRS and CDR2 is YFSETQ. Trimming removed 6 bases from V and 0 bases from J, with 9 bases in between. This CDR3 comprises 13 residues. The CDR3 DNA reads TGCGCCAGCACCCGGACAGTGAACACTGAAGCTTTCTTT. Its translation: CASTRTVNTEAFF.

This clone came up a few times. The genes are TRBV28 and TRBJ2-2, with 11 bases lining up with TRBD2. The CDR3 covers 13 residues. The junction had 3 bases not matched to a gene; V was cut back by 10 bases and J by 5 bases. Per the germline V gene, CDR1 is MDHEN and CDR2 is SYDVKM. In DNA, the CDR3 is TGTGCCACCATAGCGGGGGGGACCGGGGAGCTGTTTTTT. Its protein product is CATIAGGTGELFF.

V gene TRBV19 combines with J gene TRBJ1-2; no reliable D call. CDR3 size: 13 residues. Germline V gene data show CDR1 as LNHDA and CDR2 as SQIVND (reference sequence). Trimming took 3 bases from V and 6 from J, leaving 11 bases between them. The CDR3 nucleotides read TGTGCCAGTAGTATTACGAGGGTGGATGGCTACACCTTC. Translating gives CASSITRVDGYTF.

V and J are TRBV29-1 and TRBJ1-2; 7 positions agree with TRBD1. The germline CDR1 and CDR2 sequences are SQVTM and ANQGSEA. Germline trimming cut 6 bases from V and 2 bases from J; bases unmatched to any gene: 9. The CDR3 spans 14 residues. The CDR3 loop reads CSVGRTGKNYGYTF. The CDR3 DNA follows: TGCAGCGTGGGAAGGACAGGCAAGAACTATGGCTACACCTTC.

This clone was seen a single time. This chain joins TRBV6-1 and TRBJ2-7; TRBD1 matches 7 bases. V was pared by 3 bases and J by 10 bases, with 9 bases of the junction left unmatched. CDR3 size: 13 residues. Germline assignment: CDR1 MNHNS and CDR2 SASEGT. The DNA of the CDR3 is TGTGCCAGCAGTGAGTGGGGAACAGGGGCCCAGTACTTC. This gives the protein CASSEWGTGAQYF.

The chain carries TRBV5-5 and TRBJ1-5, with 10 bases lining up with TRBD1. Trimming removed 6 bases from V and 3 bases from J; junction bases left unmatched: 9. There are 16 residues in the CDR3. Per germline, CDR1 SGHKS and CDR2 YYEKEE (reference sequence). The CDR3 reads CASTPGQGPNNQPQHF. In DNA form, the CDR3 reads TGTGCCAGCACGCCGGGACAGGGGCCTAACAATCAGCCCCAGCATTTT.

The CDR3 DNA reads TGTGCCAGTAACCGACGCCGGGGGGCCTACAATGAGCAGTTCTTC. Translation: CASNRRRGAYNEQFF. The chain combines TRBV19 with TRBJ2-1, with 7 bases identical to TRBD2. Trimming cost V 7 bases and J 2 bases; bases outside gene matches: 8. Per the germline V gene, CDR1 is LNHDA and CDR2 is SQIVND (reference sequence). This CDR3 contains 15 residues.

The chain carries TRBV7-2 and TRBJ1-6; tentative D call: TRBD1 (5 bases). Germline CDR1 and CDR2: SGHTA and FQGNSA. The CDR3 is 13 amino acids. Trimming pared 5 bases from V and 14 bases from J, leaving 16 bases between. CDR3: CASSPSRVLALHF. The CDR3 nucleotides read TGTGCCAGCAGCCCAAGCAGGGTTTTGGCCCTCCACTTT.

The chain is built from TRBV4-1 and TRBJ2-2, with 10 bases lining up with TRBD2. CDR1 and CDR2 (germline): MGHRA, YSYEKL. J gave up 2 bases and V 2 bases, and 5 bases lay outside the gene matches. This CDR3 has 17 residues. The chain's CDR3 is CASSQPLAGPNTGELFF. CDR3 sequence (DNA): TGCGCCAGCAGCCAACCACTAGCGGGACCCAACACCGGGGAGCTGTTTTTT.

The chain employs TRBV12-2 and TRBJ1-3; TRBD1, as called in the table, went unchecked against the DNA. TRBV12-2 is a known pseudogene. This CDR3 contains 16 residues. CDR3 amino acids: CASPPPGHSAGNTIYF. DNA of the CDR3: TGTGCAAGTCCCCCGCCAGGACACTCGGCTGGAAACACCATATATTTT.

The rearrangement links TRBV19 to TRBJ2-1; D perhaps matches TRBD2 (6 bases). Between the trimmed V and J ends, which lost 1 base and 9 bases, there was a span of 16 bases. In germline, CDR1 is LNHDA, CDR2 SQIVND (reference sequence). The CDR3 consists of 15 residues. The CDR3 loop reads CASSIGRLGQGEQFF. Written as DNA, the CDR3 is TGTGCCAGTAGTATAGGTAGACTAGGGCAAGGTGAGCAGTTCTTC.

V and J are TRBV30 and TRBJ1-4; D remains ambiguous. CDR3 length equals 12 residues. Between the trimmed V and J ends, which lost 2 bases and 6 bases, there was a span of 7 bases. CDR1 GTSNPN and CDR2 SVGIG come from the germline V gene (reference sequence). As DNA, the CDR3 is TGTGCCTGGAGTCTCGTAGATGAAAAACTGTTTTTT. This encodes CAWSLVDEKLFF.

The J gene is TRBJ1-5, the V gene TRBV3-1 (or the pseudogene TRBV3-2); D possibly corresponds to TRBD1 (5 bases). Trimming left V 3 bases short and J 3 bases short, with 18 bases between. This CDR3 is 17 amino acids long. Germline V gene lookup returns CDR1 LGHDT and CDR2 YNNKEL (reference sequence). The CDR3 spells CASSQQRGTKFNQPQHF. The CDR3 DNA reads TGTGCCAGCAGCCAGCAAAGGGGCACAAAATTCAATCAGCCCCAGCATTTT.

V is TRBV13 and J is TRBJ1-2; 7 bases map to TRBD1. The V gene's germline CDR1 is PRHDT and CDR2 FYEKMQ (reference sequence). The CDR3 has 14 residues. With 5 bases clipped from V and 6 bases from J, the junction kept 9 bases outside the gene matches. In nucleotides, the CDR3 is TGTGCCAGCAGCCCCAGGACAGGATCCGATGGCTACACCTTC. This codes for CASSPRTGSDGYTF. The full variable domain, completed using reference TRBV13 and TRBJ1-2, is AAGVIQSPRHLIKEKRETATLKCYPIPRHDTVYWYQQGPGQDPQFLISFYEKMQSDKGSIPDRFSAQQFSDYHSELNMSSLELGDSALYFCASSPRTGSDGYTFGSGTRLTVV.

The chain carries TRBV28 and TRBJ2-7, with 11 nucleotides matching TRBD1. CDR1 is MDHEN, CDR2 SYDVKM, per germline. This CDR3 comprises 16 residues. V gave up 6 bases and J gave up 4 bases; unmatched junction bases: 11. CDR3 in amino acids: CASSRPGTGGRYEQYF. CDR3 nucleotide sequence: TGTGCCAGCAGCCGCCCCGGGACAGGGGGTAGGTACGAGCAGTACTTC.